The 25 T cell receptor beta chains below come from one sample, sequenced in a study of cytomegalovirus exposure and HLA in healthy donors. Using immunoSEQ multiplex PCR, the repertoire was profiled, and TCRdb retains in-frame clones only, with some absent. Of some 330,000 clones detected, about nine tenths appear once; the ten largest clones hold over 0.8%. Input material: PBMCs. The receptor set was obtained from a woman aged 18 to 35 in good health and CMV-seronegative.

The chain has TRBV19 and TRBJ2-1; tentative D call: TRBD1 (7 bases). V lost 7 bases and J lost 3, with 16 bases in between. Germline V gene sequence: CDR1 LNHDA, CDR2 SQIVND (reference sequence). The CDR3 extends over 15 amino acids. The CDR3 loop is CASMGGRGVYNEQFF. The CDR3 bases are TGTGCCAGTATGGGGGGCAGGGGGGTCTACAATGAGCAGTTCTTC. Full variable domain (outside the CDR3, taken from reference TRBV19 and TRBJ2-1): DGGITQSPKYLFRKEGQNVTLSCEQNLNHDAMYWYRQDPGQGLRLIYYSQIVNDFQKGDIAEGYSVSREKKESFPLTVTSAQKNPTAFYLCASMGGRGVYNEQFFGPGTRLTVL.

This clone appeared a few times. The CDR3 region is CASSPTSGWVIGQYF. CDR3 in DNA: TGTGCCAGTAGTCCGACCTCGGGATGGGTCATCGGGCAGTACTTC. V usage is TRBV19 and J usage is TRBJ2-7; a possible D gene is TRBD2 (5 bases). Germline-derived CDR1 and CDR2 are LNHDA and SQIVND (reference sequence). This CDR3 is built from 15 residues. V lost 5 bases to trimming and J lost 9 bases, with 23 bases between them.

V usage is TRBV19 and J usage is TRBJ1-5; possibly TRBD1 for D (5 bases). Trimming took 3 bases from V and 10 from J, leaving 13 bases between them. This CDR3 spans 13 amino acids. CDR1 LNHDA and CDR2 SQIVND come from the germline V gene (reference sequence). Written as DNA, the CDR3 is TGTGCCAGTAGTATCGGGGGAACTAACCCCCAGCATTTT. This gives the protein CASSIGGTNPQHF.

This clone was found a few times. The chain has TRBV27 and TRBJ2-7; tentative D call: TRBD1 (5 bases). CDR3 size: 14 residues. Germline-derived CDR1 and CDR2 are MNHEY and SMNVEV (reference sequence). Trimming removed 4 bases from V and 3 bases from J, with 13 bases in between. The CDR3 reads CASSSQDRGYEQYF. CDR3 nucleotide sequence: TGTGCCAGCAGTTCACAGGATAGGGGCTACGAGCAGTACTTC.

The chain combines TRBV4-3 with TRBJ1-1; D not certain. The V end lost 5 bases, the J end lost 0 bases, and 13 bases lay between the germline ends. In germline, CDR1 is LGHNA, CDR2 YSLEER. The CDR3 consists of 15 residues. In DNA, the CDR3 is TGCGCCAGCAGCTCAGCCGTGGCGGTGAACACTGAAGCTTTCTTT. This encodes CASSSAVAVNTEAFF.

This clone was observed a single time. V usage is TRBV5-1 and J usage is TRBJ2-3, with 9 nucleotides matching TRBD1. The germline V gene has CDR1 SGHRS and CDR2 YFSETQ. The ends lost 4 bases at V and 6 bases at J; junction bases unmatched: 9. CDR3 length equals 15 residues. CDR3 amino acids: CASSIQGALGDTQYF. For the CDR3, the DNA is TGCGCCAGCAGCATACAGGGGGCCCTAGGGGATACGCAGTATTTT.

The chain has TRBV30 and TRBJ1-4; TRBD1 matches at 8 bases. V was pared by 3 bases and J by 10 bases, with 7 bases of the junction left unmatched. The CDR3 extends over 13 amino acids. CDR1 is GTSNPN and CDR2 is SVGIG in the germline V gene (reference sequence). This CDR3 reads CAWSDRGDGKLFF. DNA of the CDR3: TGTGCCTGGAGCGACAGGGGTGATGGAAAACTGTTTTTT.

This chain joins TRBV5-1 and TRBJ1-4; 7 bases line up with TRBD1. The CDR3 sequence is 15 residues long. Germline CDR1 and CDR2: SGHRS and YFSETQ. The V segment lost 0 bases and the J segment 4 bases; nucleotides outside the gene matches: 3. DNA for the CDR3: TGCGCCAGCAGCTTGGGGGACAGCCATAATGAAAAACTGTTTTTT. Translating gives CASSLGDSHNEKLFF.

V and J are TRBV28 and TRBJ1-2; 11 bases match TRBD1. V lost 3 bases, J lost 6 bases, and 9 bases stayed unmatched. The germline gives CDR1 MDHEN, CDR2 SYDVKM. The CDR3 contains 16 residues. The CDR3 coding sequence is TGTGCCAGCAGTTTGGGGGCCGGACAGGGGGCGCATGGCTACACCTTC. This sequence encodes CASSLGAGQGAHGYTF.

The rearrangement joins TRBV7-3 to TRBJ2-7, with 8 bases lining up with TRBD1. The CDR3 is made up of 14 amino acids. Germline values: CDR1 SGHTA, CDR2 FQGTGA. The V gene end was trimmed by 6 bases and the J gene end by 3 bases; junction bases not matched to a gene: 7. CDR3 DNA sequence: TGTGCCAGCAGTCAGGGGGCAGGGTACTACGAGCAGTACTTC. As protein: CASSQGAGYYEQYF.

The CDR3 region has the DNA TGCGCCAGCAGCCCGGACAGTGCAGGACTCCAGCATTTT. Translated: CASSPDSAGLQHF. This chain joins TRBV5-1 and TRBJ1-5, with a weak D call TRBD1 (6 bases). V was clipped by 4 bases and J by 12 bases, with 17 bases between them. CDR3 length: 13 amino acids. Germline V lookup: CDR1 SGHRS, CDR2 YFSETQ. The variable domain in full, completed from reference TRBV5-1 and TRBJ1-5, reads KAGVTQTPRYLIKTRGQQVTLSCSPISGHRSVSWYQQTPGQGLQFLFEYFSETQRNKGNFPGRFSGRQFSNSRSEMNVSTLELGDSALYLCASSPDSAGLQHFGDGTRLSIL.

The chain has TRBV9 and TRBJ2-2, with D maybe TRBD2 (6 bases). Germline CDR1 and CDR2: SGDLS and YYNGEE. The CDR3 totals 14 residues. Trimming cost V 3 bases and J 6 bases, with 12 bases left between them. The CDR3 DNA reads as TGTGCCAGCAGCGCCCGGGAGCTGCCCGGGGAGCTGTTTTTT. It codes for CASSARELPGELFF.

The J gene is TRBJ1-5, the V gene TRBV18; 8 bases are a match to TRBD1. This CDR3 region has 15 residues. After removal of 6 bases from V and 7 bases from J, the junction contained 11 bases not matched to a gene. Per the germline V gene, CDR1 is KGHSH and CDR2 is LQKENI. The CDR3 region has the DNA TGTGCCAGCTCGTCGAAGACAGGGGAGGGGCAGCCCCAGCATTTT. It translates to CASSSKTGEGQPQHF.

The chain recombines TRBV6-6 with TRBJ1-2, with unresolved D. Germline CDR1 reads MNHNY; CDR2 reads SVGAGI (reference sequence). The CDR3 covers 13 residues. The V and J ends lost 2 bases and 4 bases respectively, with 8 bases between them. This CDR3 reads CASSYGEAYGYTF. The CDR3 nucleotides read TGTGCCAGCAGTTACGGGGAGGCCTATGGCTACACCTTC.

The genes are TRBV5-1 and TRBJ1-2; 9 bases agree with TRBD1. The length of the CDR3 is 16 residues. The V segment lost 0 bases and the J segment 6 bases; nucleotides outside the gene matches: 9. Germline CDR1 is SGHRS and CDR2 is YFSETQ. CDR3 residues: CASSLGLTGGDDGYTF. The CDR3 nucleotides are TGCGCCAGCAGCTTGGGCTTGACAGGGGGGGATGATGGCTACACCTTC.

The CDR3 DNA sequence: TGCGCCAGCAGCCAACCTCTCTCGGGGGTCCAAGAGACCCAGTACTTC. It encodes CASSQPLSGVQETQYF. This chain uses TRBV4-1 with TRBJ2-5, with D possibly matching TRBD2 (6 bases). CDR1 MGHRA and CDR2 YSYEKL come from the germline V gene. The CDR3 totals 16 residues. Trimming took off 2 bases at V and 1 base at J, with 14 bases between the two ends.

The chain uses TRBV27 and TRBJ2-7; maybe TRBD1 (7 bases). Between the trimmed V and J ends, which lost 6 bases and 1 base, there was a span of 16 bases. Germline CDR1 MNHEY, CDR2 SMNVEV (reference sequence). This CDR3 contains 15 residues. CDR3 nucleotide sequence: TGTGCCAGCAGCCCTCAGGGGGGCCCTTCCTACGAGCAGTACTTC. Its translation is CASSPQGGPSYEQYF.

The rearrangement joins TRBV7-2 to TRBJ1-4; TRBD1 matches at 7 bases. V trimming: 0 bases; J trimming: 6 bases; junction bases outside the gene matches: 1. Germline assignment: CDR1 SGHTA and CDR2 FQGNSA. This CDR3 contains 14 residues. The CDR3 coding sequence is TGTGCCAGCAGCTTAGCGGGGACAGATGAAAAACTGTTTTTT. It specifies CASSLAGTDEKLFF. The full variable domain, its missing parts supplied by reference TRBV7-2 and TRBJ1-4, is GAGVSQSPSNKVTEKGKDVELRCDPISGHTALYWYRQSLGQGLEFLIYFQGNSAPDKSGLPSDRFSAERTGGSVSTLTIQRTQQEDSAVYLCASSLAGTDEKLFFGSGTQLSVL.

V and J are TRBV4-2 and TRBJ2-5, with 15 bases fitting TRBD2. V shed 3 bases, J shed 3 bases, and the junction held 8 bases outside the gene matches. This CDR3 region has 18 residues. Germline values: CDR1 LGHNA, CDR2 YNFKEQ. In DNA, the CDR3 is TGTGCCAGCAGCCAGGGACTAGCGGGAGGTGTACGGGAAGAGACCCAGTACTTC. It translates to CASSQGLAGGVREETQYF.

This rearrangement joins TRBV6-6 to TRBJ2-3; possibly TRBD1 for D (7 bases). Per germline, CDR1 MNHNY and CDR2 SVGAGI (reference sequence). The V gene lost 4 bases and the J gene lost 10 bases, with 18 bases spanning the gap. This CDR3 is 14 amino acids long. CDR3 sequence reads: CASSSEPTGEAQYF. CDR3 in DNA: TGTGCCAGCAGTTCTGAACCCACAGGGGAGGCGCAGTATTTT.

The chain has TRBV6-4 and TRBJ2-1; 11 bases map to TRBD1. CDR1 is MRHNA, CDR2 SNTAGT, per germline. V shed 6 bases, J shed 9 bases, and the junction held 7 bases outside the gene matches. The CDR3 totals 14 residues. The CDR3 coding sequence is TGTGCCAGCAGGGGACAGGGGGGTGCGGGTGAGCAGTTCTTC. Its translation: CASRGQGGAGEQFF.

The chain employs TRBV4-1 and TRBJ2-7; 7 bases are a match to TRBD2. CDR1 is MGHRA, CDR2 YSYEKL, per germline. The junction had 4 bases not matched to a gene; V was cut back by 4 bases and J by 4 bases. This CDR3 contains 13 residues. The CDR3 region has the DNA TGCGCCAGCAGCCTTGGACTAGATTACGAGCAGTACTTC. It encodes CASSLGLDYEQYF.

The chain has TRBV7-8 and TRBJ2-7, with 12 bases that match TRBD2. The CDR3 extends over 16 amino acids. J was trimmed by 3 bases and V by 5 bases; bases with no gene match: 8. Germline-derived CDR1 and CDR2 are SGHVS and FQNEAQ. CDR3 in DNA: TGTGCCAGCAGCCCTACCGGGACTAGCGGGTTCTACGAGCAGTACTTC. It codes for CASSPTGTSGFYEQYF.

This clone was recorded only once. DNA of the CDR3: TGTGCCAGCTCTTTATACTCGCCAGTACCTAGGAGCTCCTACAATGAGCAGTTCTTC. Residues: CASSLYSPVPRSSYNEQFF. V gene TRBV27 combines with J gene TRBJ2-1; D unclear. Germline V gene lookup returns CDR1 MNHEY and CDR2 SMNVEV (reference sequence). The CDR3 covers 19 residues. V lost 8 bases to trimming and J lost 0 bases, with 26 bases between them.

The CDR3 reads CAINGQGGQETQYF. CDR3 coding DNA: TGTGCCATCAACGGACAGGGGGGGCAAGAGACCCAGTACTTC. The chain employs TRBV10-3 and TRBJ2-5, with 10 bases matching TRBD1. V shed 7 bases, J shed 2 bases, and the junction held 4 bases outside the gene matches. The CDR3 runs 14 residues. CDR1 and CDR2 (germline): ENHRY, SYGVKD.